Shown below are 10 T cell receptor beta chains from a single sample sequenced in a study of spatial heterogeneity in lung cancer (dated by TCRdb to the late 2010s). The investigation overall reported the following: A correlation was observed between the number of expanded intratumoral alpha and beta TCRs and the tumor nonsynonymous mutation count.

The library was generated by 5' RACE. The data were produced on a NextSeq 500. TCRdb passed the public sequencing reads through fastp at Q25 and MiXCR, retaining productive beta sequences. Duplicate CDR3 protein sequences are folded into a single record with the most common DNA and genes. The sample includes 9,500 to 10,000 distinct CDR3 sequences, with 6.3% observed a single time. 10% of the sample lies in the top ten. Their recognized antigens are unknown. The sample's time point label, in plain terms: sample taken at primary tumor resection. The sequencing used lung tumor tissue, collected at surgery. The origin of the receptors is a male donor with early-stage non-small cell lung cancer.

This clonotype showed up many times. A library made for alpha chains picked up this beta chain off target, so its size means little. J is TRBJ1-5 and V is TRBV6-5; a possible D gene is TRBD1 (5 bases). CDR1 and CDR2 from the germline V gene are MNHEY and SVGAGI. V lost 6 bases to trimming and J lost 3 bases, with 15 bases between them. This CDR3 region has 15 residues. The chain's CDR3 is CASRTSGSANQPQHF. The DNA for the CDR3 is TGTGCCAGCAGAACCTCAGGGAGTGCCAATCAGCCCCAGCATTTT.

Comments on this clonotype: The library was built for alpha chains, so this beta chain is an off-target read and its size means little. The J gene is TRBJ2-1, the V gene TRBV28; no reliable D call. The CDR3 spans 13 residues. Germline V gene sequence: CDR1 MDHEN, CDR2 SYDVKM. Trimming cost V 2 bases and J 8 bases, with 10 bases left between them. The CDR3 bases are TGTGCCAGCAGTTTAACCGGTCGCGATGAGCAGTTCTTC. This gives the protein CASSLTGRDEQFF.

This clonotype was seen only a few times. This beta chain lies outside the target of a library built for alpha chains; its clone size means little. The V and J genes are TRBV20-1 and TRBJ2-7, with D possibly matching TRBD2 (5 bases). The length of the CDR3 is 12 residues. Looked up from germline, CDR1 is DFQATT and CDR2 is SNEGSKA (reference sequence). The V end was cut by 6 bases, the J end by 6 bases, with 15 bases between. This CDR3 is CSAGVSDLEQYF. The CDR3 nucleotides read TGCAGTGCGGGAGTTAGTGATCTCGAGCAGTACTTC.

This clonotype was observed many times. In a library made to pick up alpha chains, this beta chain is a stray read with a size that means little. The chain links TRBV19 to TRBJ1-1; the D is unclear. V was clipped by 7 bases and J by 0 bases, with 9 bases between them. The germline gives CDR1 LNHDA, CDR2 SQIVND (reference sequence). The CDR3 runs 13 residues. DNA for the CDR3: TGTGCCAGTACGATGGGAGTGAACACTGAAGCTTTCTTT. This sequence encodes CASTMGVNTEAFF.

At least ten counts were recorded for this clonotype. Found in a library prepared for alpha chains, this beta chain is an off-target read, and its abundance has little meaning. The chain is built from TRBV5-1 and TRBJ2-1, with D possibly TRBD1 on 5 matching bases. The V gene's germline CDR1 is SGHRS and CDR2 YFSETQ. CDR3 length: 15 amino acids. V was pared by 0 bases and J by 9 bases, with 16 bases between. The CDR3 loop reads CASSLGRAQGSEQFF. In DNA form, the CDR3 reads TGCGCCAGCAGCTTGGGTAGGGCCCAGGGCAGTGAGCAGTTCTTC.

At least ten counts were recorded for this clonotype. In a library made to pick up alpha chains, this beta chain is a stray read with a size that means little. The chain combines TRBV30 with TRBJ2-7; 7 positions agree with TRBD1. This CDR3 comprises 13 residues. Germline V gene lookup returns CDR1 GTSNPN and CDR2 SVGIG (reference sequence). Trimming removed 4 bases from V and 7 bases from J; junction bases left unmatched: 10. Written as DNA, the CDR3 is TGTGCCTGGAAGGACAGGACCCTTGGAGAGCAGTACTTC. Protein: CAWKDRTLGEQYF.

This clonotype was seen ten or more times. As an off-target read in a library built for alpha chains, this beta chain has a frequency of little significance. The chain recombines TRBV20-1 with TRBJ2-1; 7 bases are shared with TRBD2. The CDR3 consists of 14 residues. V lost 4 bases, J lost 5 bases, and 8 bases stayed unmatched. In germline, CDR1 is DFQATT, CDR2 SNEGSKA (reference sequence). CDR3 sequence: CSAKGLVFDNEQFF. The CDR3 DNA reads as TGCAGTGCTAAAGGACTAGTCTTCGACAATGAGCAGTTCTTC.

Many counts were recorded for this clonotype. As an off-target read in a library built for alpha chains, this beta chain has a frequency of little significance. This chain uses TRBV3-1 with TRBJ1-2, with D tentatively TRBD1 (6 bases). Trimming cost V 3 bases and J 8 bases, with 13 bases left between them. The CDR3 has 13 amino acids. Germline-derived CDR1 and CDR2 are LGHDT and YNNKEL (reference sequence). The CDR3 DNA sequence: TGTGCCAGCAGCCAGCAGGGGAAGGGCGGCTACACCTTC. Translated: CASSQQGKGGYTF.

With regard to this clonotype: One junction end does not reproduce the germline sequence, and a read error may be involved. As an off-target read in a library built for alpha chains, this beta chain has a frequency of little significance. The chain recombines TRBV20-1 with TRBJ2-2, with TRBD2 as a possible D gene (5 bases). CDR1 DFQATT and CDR2 SNEGSKA come from the germline V gene (reference sequence). The CDR3 is 17 residues long. The CDR3 nucleotides are TGCAGTGCTAGAGACCCCCACTTAGCCCCAGTGAACACCGGGGAGCTGTTT. Translation gives CSARDPHLAPVNTGELF.

By sample share, this clonotype is medium-sized. The library was built for alpha chains, so this beta chain is an off-target read and its size means little. V is TRBV2 and J is TRBJ1-1, with unresolved D. Germline lookup yields CDR1 SNHLY and CDR2 FYNNEI. V gave up 7 bases and J gave up 1 base, with 4 bases separating them. The CDR3 is 11 residues long. The CDR3 protein is CASIWNTEAFF. CDR3 nucleotides: TGTGCCAGCATCTGGAACACTGAAGCTTTCTTT.